This T cell receptor (beta chain) was documented in a study of blood T cell repertoires in COVID-19. Study overall: Donors in the United States, Italy and Spain gave samples during acute or convalescent COVID-19. In each case, the material was cDNA or gDNA derived from T cells, B-cell-depleted T cells, or PBMCs.

Sequencing used immunoSEQ multiplex PCR; TCRdb keeps in-frame clones, though not all of them. The table lists about 180,000 clones, 70% to 90% of them singletons. Germline values: CDR1 SNHLY, CDR2 FYNNEI. The CDR3 loop spans 13 amino acids. V lost 4 bases, J lost 1 base, and 7 bases lay in between. The table lists this clone with a few counts. The TCR sequence derives from a woman aged 30 to 39 with active or convalescent COVID-19. This chain joins TRBV2 and TRBJ1-2; D remains unclear. Sequenced input: peripheral blood. The CDR3 spells CASSVVRNYGYTF. The CDR3 nucleotides read TGTGCCAGCAGTGTAGTCCGTAACTATGGCTACACCTTC.